The 15 T cell receptor beta chains listed next were all sequenced from one sample in a study of blood T cell repertoires in COVID-19. Sequenced by immunoSEQ multiplex PCR; TCRdb stores in-frame clones only, minus some. The sample includes approximately 250,000 clones, 85% of them seen just once. Sequencing was performed on peripheral blood. The receptors stem from an older woman with active or convalescent COVID-19.

The chain combines TRBV2 with TRBJ2-1; D is possibly TRBD2 (5 bases). This CDR3 comprises 15 residues. Trimming pared 7 bases from V and 3 bases from J, leaving 16 bases between. The germline gives CDR1 SNHLY, CDR2 FYNNEI. In DNA form, the CDR3 reads TGTGCCAGCATACCTAGCCGGGCCAACTACAATGAGCAGTTCTTC. It is translated as CASIPSRANYNEQFF.

The genes are TRBV18 and TRBJ2-5; 12 bases line up with TRBD2. There are 19 residues in the CDR3. Germline trimming cut 2 bases from V and 1 base from J; bases unmatched to any gene: 11. Germline V gene data show CDR1 as KGHSH and CDR2 as LQKENI. The CDR3 coding sequence is TGTGCCAGCTCACCAATAGGACTAGCGGGGATTCGGGGCCAAGAGACCCAGTACTTC. Translation: CASSPIGLAGIRGQETQYF. Filled out from reference TRBV18 and TRBJ2-5, the complete variable domain reads NAGVMQNPRHLVRRRGQEARLRCSPMKGHSHVYWYRQLPEEGLKFMVYLQKENIIDESGMPKERFSAEFPKEGPSILRIQQVVRGDSAAYFCASSPIGLAGIRGQETQYFGPGTRLLVL.

The V gene is TRBV18, the J gene TRBJ2-2; TRBD2 agrees at 10 bases. With V trimmed by 2 bases and J by 7 bases, 1 base remained unmatched. This CDR3 region has 14 residues. Germline loops: CDR1 KGHSH, CDR2 LQKENI. In DNA form, the CDR3 reads TGTGCCAGCTCACCAAGGACTAGCGGCGGGGAGCTGTTTTTT. It specifies CASSPRTSGGELFF.

V gene TRBV19 combines with J gene TRBJ1-1; TRBD1 might be the D (5 bases). CDR1 is LNHDA and CDR2 is SQIVND in the germline V gene (reference sequence). The V and J ends lost 7 bases and 5 bases respectively, with 14 bases between them. This CDR3 is built from 13 residues. CDR3 DNA sequence: TGTGCCAGTAAGCAGGGATGGGAAACTGAAGCTTTCTTT. Its translation: CASKQGWETEAFF.

V gene TRBV2 combines with J gene TRBJ2-3, with TRBD1 identical over 9 bases. The V gene's germline CDR1 is SNHLY and CDR2 FYNNEI. Unmatched junction bases numbered 7, after V lost 7 bases and J lost 5 bases. There are 14 residues in the CDR3. This CDR3 reads CASNRDRAGDTQYF. The CDR3 DNA follows: TGTGCCAGCAATAGGGACAGGGCGGGAGATACGCAGTATTTT.

V and J are TRBV13 and TRBJ1-4; the D gene is possibly TRBD1 (5 bases). V dropped 5 bases and J dropped 7 bases, with 17 bases sitting between them. In germline, CDR1 is PRHDT, CDR2 FYEKMQ (reference sequence). The CDR3 spans 15 residues. CDR3 amino acids: CASSVLGGSGEKLFF. In DNA form, the CDR3 reads TGTGCCAGCAGCGTCTTGGGGGGGAGTGGTGAAAAACTGTTTTTT.

The chain joins TRBV6-6 to TRBJ1-2, with 8 bases identical to TRBD1. The J segment lost 3 bases and the V segment lost 1 base, leaving 4 bases of the junction unmatched. Germline CDR1 reads MNHNY; CDR2 reads SVGAGI (reference sequence). The CDR3 consists of 15 residues. The DNA for the CDR3 is TGTGCCAGCAGTTACTTGACAGGGGAGGACTATGGCTACACCTTC. Its translation: CASSYLTGEDYGYTF.

This rearrangement joins TRBV19 to TRBJ2-3; 8 bases match TRBD1. The CDR3 runs 15 residues. The germline V gene encodes CDR1 LNHDA and CDR2 SQIVND (reference sequence). V lost 7 bases to trimming and J lost 4 bases; unmatched junction nucleotides: 10. Here the CDR3 reads CASTEGQGAPDTQYF. CDR3 coding DNA: TGTGCCAGTACCGAAGGACAGGGTGCCCCAGATACGCAGTATTTT.

The genes are TRBV29-1 and TRBJ1-1; TRBD1 matches 7 bases. The germline V gene has CDR1 SQVTM and CDR2 ANQGSEA. The CDR3 consists of 16 residues. After removal of 7 bases from V and 5 bases from J, the junction contained 19 bases not matched to a gene. CDR3 region: CSAGGVEGVFPTEAFF. DNA of the CDR3: TGCAGCGCAGGGGGGGTGGAAGGGGTCTTCCCAACTGAAGCTTTCTTT.

This clone was recorded a few times. The chain recombines TRBV10-2 with TRBJ2-7; 9 bases match TRBD2. This CDR3 has 14 residues. Germline lookup yields CDR1 WSHSY and CDR2 SAAADI. Trimming took 4 bases from V and 4 from J; bases not matched to a gene: 5. The CDR3 nucleotides are TGCGCCAGCAGTGCAGGGACTAGCTCTTACGAGCAGTACTTC. It is translated as CASSAGTSSYEQYF.

The sample holds many counts of this clone. The chain employs TRBV6-6 and TRBJ1-1; 7 nucleotides agree with TRBD1. J lost 5 bases, V lost 7 bases, and 7 bases had no gene match. The CDR3 covers 13 residues. CDR1 is MNHNY and CDR2 is SVGAGI in the germline V gene (reference sequence). The CDR3 DNA reads as TGTGCCAGCATCCCGACAGGGATTACTGAAGCTTTCTTT. Its translation: CASIPTGITEAFF.

The gene calls are TRBV11-3 and TRBJ2-2; 8 bases align to TRBD2. V shed 5 bases, J shed 5 bases, and the junction held 7 bases outside the gene matches. The CDR3 spans 15 residues. The germline V gene encodes CDR1 SGHNT and CDR2 YENEEA. The CDR3, as DNA: TGTGCCAGCAGCCCGGCCGGACTAGCTACCGGGGAGCTGTTTTTT. This sequence encodes CASSPAGLATGELFF.

This sequence joins TRBV10-3 and TRBJ1-2; D uncertain. This CDR3 has 12 amino acids. Germline values: CDR1 ENHRY, CDR2 SYGVKD. Trimming pared 4 bases from V and 11 bases from J, leaving 14 bases between. The DNA for the CDR3 is TGTGCCATCAGTGGCGAACCGGGAGCGTACACCTTC. The encoded protein is CAISGEPGAYTF.

The CDR3 DNA sequence: TGTGCCAGCAGCTTAGGGTCTAGCGGGACAATAAATCAAGAGACCCAGTACTTC. Translation: CASSLGSSGTINQETQYF. The chain has TRBV11-3 and TRBJ2-5; the match to TRBD2 covers 9 bases. Looked up from germline, CDR1 is SGHNT and CDR2 is YENEEA. With V trimmed by 1 base and J by 2 bases, 11 bases remained unmatched. The CDR3 totals 18 residues.

The chain links TRBV4-2 to TRBJ2-1, with TRBD2 identical over 8 bases. The CDR3 covers 16 residues. V was pared by 2 bases and J by 3 bases, with 6 bases of the junction left unmatched. Germline V gene lookup returns CDR1 LGHNA and CDR2 YNFKEQ. The CDR3 DNA sequence: TGTGCCAGCAGCCAATCACTAGCGGAGGACTACAATGAGCAGTTCTTC. Protein sequence: CASSQSLAEDYNEQFF.